This T cell receptor beta chain was obtained from a study of T cells in Graves' hyperthyroidism and ophthalmopathy. Germline V lookup: CDR1 SEHNR, CDR2 FQNEAQ (reference sequence). The CDR3 consists of 14 residues. The V segment lost 5 bases and the J segment 8 bases; nucleotides outside the gene matches: 9. TCR beta CDR3 sequences were amplified from RNA transcripts. Researchers ran a first-round RT-PCR on the TCR CDR3 using the HTBI primer set. TCRdb re-analysed the multiplex PCR reads in MiXCR, keeping a single row per CDR3 protein. The sample carries about 210,000 distinct CDR3 sequences, roughly a sixth recorded once.

The source material was blood. The clonotype comes from a man aged 45-65 years with Graves' hyperthyroidism. The V and J genes are TRBV7-9 and TRBJ2-7; 10 nucleotides line up with TRBD2. The CDR3 DNA sequence: TGTGCCAGCAGCCCACCTAGCGGGAGATCTAAGCAGTACTTC. This sequence encodes CASSPPSGRSKQYF.